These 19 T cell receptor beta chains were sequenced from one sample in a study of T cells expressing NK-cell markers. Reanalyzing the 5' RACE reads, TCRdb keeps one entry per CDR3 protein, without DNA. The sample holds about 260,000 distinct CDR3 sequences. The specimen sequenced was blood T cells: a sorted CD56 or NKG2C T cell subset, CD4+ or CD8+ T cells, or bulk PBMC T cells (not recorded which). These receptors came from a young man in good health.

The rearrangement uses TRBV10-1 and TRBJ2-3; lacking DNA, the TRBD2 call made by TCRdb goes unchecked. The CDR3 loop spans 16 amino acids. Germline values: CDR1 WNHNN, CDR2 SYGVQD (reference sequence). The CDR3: CASSESGAVSTDTQYF.

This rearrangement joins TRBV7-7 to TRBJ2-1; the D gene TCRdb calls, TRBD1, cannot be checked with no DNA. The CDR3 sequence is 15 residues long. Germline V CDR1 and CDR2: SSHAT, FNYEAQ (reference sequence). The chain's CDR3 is CASSFGTGGHNEQFF.

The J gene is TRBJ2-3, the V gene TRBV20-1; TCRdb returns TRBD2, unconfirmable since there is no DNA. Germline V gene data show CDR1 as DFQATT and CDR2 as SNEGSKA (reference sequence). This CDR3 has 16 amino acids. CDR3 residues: CSARGLAGSRADTQYF.

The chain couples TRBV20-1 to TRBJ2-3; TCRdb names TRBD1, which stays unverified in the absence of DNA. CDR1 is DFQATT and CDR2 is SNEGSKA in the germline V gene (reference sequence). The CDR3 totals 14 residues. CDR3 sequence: CSARAGNRADTQYF.

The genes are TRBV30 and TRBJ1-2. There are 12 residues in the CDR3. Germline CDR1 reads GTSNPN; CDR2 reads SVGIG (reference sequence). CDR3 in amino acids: CAWSGQSYGYTF.

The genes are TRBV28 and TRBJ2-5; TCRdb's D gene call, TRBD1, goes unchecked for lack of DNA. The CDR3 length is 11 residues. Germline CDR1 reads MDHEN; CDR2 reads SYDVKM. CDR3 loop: CAIQGIETQYF.

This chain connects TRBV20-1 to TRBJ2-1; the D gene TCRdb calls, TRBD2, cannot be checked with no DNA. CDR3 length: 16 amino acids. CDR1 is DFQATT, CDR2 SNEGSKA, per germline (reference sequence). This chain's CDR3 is CSAKRPAGTAYNEQFF.

The CDR3 sequence: CASSSKAGGGSEQFF. J is TRBJ2-1 and V is TRBV5-1; the TCRdb call, TRBD2, lacks DNA for checking. CDR1 SGHRS and CDR2 YFSETQ come from the germline V gene. The CDR3 consists of 15 residues.

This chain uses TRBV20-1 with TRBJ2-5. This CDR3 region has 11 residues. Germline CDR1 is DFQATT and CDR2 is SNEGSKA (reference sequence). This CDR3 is CSARDLETQYF.

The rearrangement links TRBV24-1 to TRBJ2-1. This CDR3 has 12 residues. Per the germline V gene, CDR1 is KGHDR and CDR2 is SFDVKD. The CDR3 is CATSDLDNEQFF.

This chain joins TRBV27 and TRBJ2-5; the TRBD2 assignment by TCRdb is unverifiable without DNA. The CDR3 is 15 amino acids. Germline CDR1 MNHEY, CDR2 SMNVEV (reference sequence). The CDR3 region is CASSSASSHQETQYF.

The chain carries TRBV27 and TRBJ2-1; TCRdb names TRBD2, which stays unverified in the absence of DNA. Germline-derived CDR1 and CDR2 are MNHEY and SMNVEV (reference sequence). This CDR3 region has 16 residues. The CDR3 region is CASSPMTSAKYNEQFF.

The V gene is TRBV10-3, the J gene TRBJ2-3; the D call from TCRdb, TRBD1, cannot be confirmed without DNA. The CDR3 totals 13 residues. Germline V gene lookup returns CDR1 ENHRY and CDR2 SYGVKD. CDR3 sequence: CATTGSSTDTQYF.

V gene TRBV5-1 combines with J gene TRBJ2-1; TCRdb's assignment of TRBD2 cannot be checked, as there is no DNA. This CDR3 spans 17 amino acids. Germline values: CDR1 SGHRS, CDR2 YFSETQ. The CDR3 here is CASSLLAGGSSYNEQFF.

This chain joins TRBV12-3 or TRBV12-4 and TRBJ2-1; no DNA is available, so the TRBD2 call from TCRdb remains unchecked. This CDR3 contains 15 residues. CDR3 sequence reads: CPPRTSGIYYNEQFF.

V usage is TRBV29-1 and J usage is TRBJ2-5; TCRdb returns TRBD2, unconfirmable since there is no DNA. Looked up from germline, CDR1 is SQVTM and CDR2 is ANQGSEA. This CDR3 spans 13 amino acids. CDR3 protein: CSVGAGVQETQYF. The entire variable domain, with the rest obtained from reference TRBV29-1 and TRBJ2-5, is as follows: SAVISQKPSRDICQRGTSLTIQCQVDSQVTMMFWYRQQPGQSLTLIATANQGSEATYESGFVIDKFPISRPNLTFSTLTVSNMSPEDSSIYLCSVGAGVQETQYFGPGTRLLVL.

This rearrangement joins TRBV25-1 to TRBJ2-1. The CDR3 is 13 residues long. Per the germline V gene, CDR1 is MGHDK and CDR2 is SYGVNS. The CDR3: CASSPSRSNEQFF.

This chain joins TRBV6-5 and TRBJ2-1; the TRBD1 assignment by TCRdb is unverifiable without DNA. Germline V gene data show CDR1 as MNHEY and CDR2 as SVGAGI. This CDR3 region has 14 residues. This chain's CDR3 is CASSLVTTGGKEFF.

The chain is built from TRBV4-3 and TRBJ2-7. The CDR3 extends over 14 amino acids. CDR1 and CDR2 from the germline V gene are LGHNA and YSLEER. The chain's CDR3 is CASSQGSLNYEQYF.